This T cell receptor beta chain came from a study of shared clonotypes between healthy human individuals (dated by TCRdb to 2020 to 2022). For the wider study: The cohort comprised two women and three men aged 18 to 49 years. To increase sequencing depth and limit assay-specific biases, different laboratories used diverse techniques to prepare libraries and sequence TCR repertoires. For each donor, three plates each were used for CD4 naive and CD4 memory, two plates were used for CD8 naive, and one plate was used for CD8 memory. The study deeply sequenced blood TCR repertoires of several healthy adults to estimate repertoire size and the extent of clonotype sharing between individuals. Each donor's leukapheresis produced roughly between roughly 0.85 and 9.5 billion PBMCs.

Donors were healthy HIV-negative adults with no recently reported acute infections or vaccinations. All donors were Caucasian adults living in Nashville, Tennessee, USA. CD4+ T cells were enriched by magnetic negative selection, after which naive cells were positively selected on CD45RA and the negative fraction was taken as the memory subset. Blood was obtained by leukapheresis, after which PBMCs were separated by Ficoll-Histopaque density gradient centrifugation and cryopreserved in liquid nitrogen vapor phase. Purity and quantity of every magnetically sorted T cell population were checked by analytical flow cytometry. Genomic DNA was isolated from every sorted fraction and measured by UV absorbance on a Nanodrop 2000c. General study outcomes and caveats: Sharing across a few donors was observed for roughly 5% of naive CD4, 3% to 3.5% of naive CD8, over 2% of memory CD4, and roughly 0.4% of memory CD8 clonotypes. The genetic and exposure-history diversity represented was limited by the small number of donors. Sampling was limited to blood, and TCR repertoires in tissue likely differ from TCR repertoires in blood. Larger estimated clonotype richness was generally found for naive subsets than for memory subsets. Even with the large sequencing depth, rarefaction of the sorted-subset datasets indicated that sequencing was incomplete. Compared with non-shared clonotypes, clonotypes shared by all four sorted-subset donors had higher generation probabilities. Based on pairwise subsampling, the degree of clonotype sharing among donors was expected to be affected by sequencing depth.

Comment on this clone: Its specific antigen is unknown. Within one base of it there is no much larger clone, and no base qualities were kept.

Sequences GTSNPN (CDR1) and SVGIG (CDR2) are obtained from the germline V gene (reference sequence). The CDR3 goes from the cysteine to the phenylalanine over 13 residues. The entry retains the CDR3 DNA only, 39 bases that are in frame from base 1. The V and J ends are trimmed by 2 bases and 9 bases, leaving 16 bases between them. Using the deep immunoSEQ assay, TCR CDR3 regions were amplified from genomic DNA by multiplex PCR. Extracted genomic DNA from each cell subset was distributed evenly across all wells of several immunoSEQ 96-well plates, and each plate was treated as a replicate. For sorted subsets, about 220 ng of genomic DNA, equivalent to some 33,000 T cell genomes, went into each replicate PCR. The purified libraries were quantified using a Qubit 3.0 fluorometer, sized with a Bioanalyzer 2100, and then quantified again using the KAPA Library Quantification kit. A separate single-read 150-cycle Illumina NextSeq 550 flow cell was used to sequence each immunoSEQ 96-well plate. Per the source publication's procedure: Because only junctional sequences without quality scores were contained in the immunoSEQ output, filtering matching that applied to full-length reads could not be performed. To assign V/J genes and CDR3, sequences were annotated against IMGT germline references using PyIR, a Python wrapper for IgBLAST v1.9. Any read was removed if the V/J assignment was weak (E-value above 1e-6), the CDR3 was missing, or the read contained stop codons, out-of-frame junctions, or ambiguous translated residues. V3J clonotypes were defined as sequences sharing an identical inferred V gene, J gene, and CDR3 amino acid sequence. The percentage overlap between two repertoires was calculated by dividing the number of shared unique clonotypes by the size of the smaller repertoire. Repertoire richness was assessed with RTK rarefaction, the Chao1 estimator, and Recon v2.1 estimates of unobserved clonotypes. For all TCRbeta clonotypes obtained by the gDNA method from several donors, generation probabilities were computed with OLGA. The table comes from immuneACCESS by way of TCRdb, which keeps in-frame sequences with V and J called. Part of the clones is missing from these tables; in studies checked, under half for an unresolved V gene and the rest for unknown reasons. V and J calls and clone size are as listed in that table; D and trimming were resolved from the DNA. Counted in this sample were a few million clones; around 94% of them appeared once. Together, the top ten hold around 0.14% of the sample.

This receptor was obtained from a man between 18 and 29 years old in good health. Recombination connected TRBV30 to TRBJ2-5; the D segment is perhaps TRBD1 or TRBD2, each sharing 5 matched bases. The sequenced sample consisted of naive CD4+ T cells sorted from blood. The label giving this sample's cell subset or site can be read as: CD45RA+ positively selected. The nucleotide sequence is given as TGTGCCTGGAGTCTCTTGGGGGTCCAGGCCCAGTACTTC. This encodes CAWSLLGVQAQYF.